A single T cell receptor (beta chain) is shown here with its context. Its antigen is not identified. The sample is drawn from a study of shared clonotypes between healthy human individuals. The study's findings and limits: Lower generation probabilities were found for non-shared clonotypes than for those shared by all four donors.

The CDR3 extends over 14 amino acids. Trimming pared 4 bases from V and 4 bases from J, leaving 13 bases between. CDR1 ENHRY and CDR2 SYGVKD come from the germline V gene. Method: immunoSEQ multiplex PCR; TCRdb's copy keeps in-frame clones and lacks some. The table includes about a million clones, approximately 76% detected once. The chain links TRBV10-3 to TRBJ1-1, with D uncertain. Sequenced sample: memory CD4+ T cells sorted from blood. The subset is: CD45RA-negative fraction. The sequence came from a man younger than 35 in good health. The CDR3 coding sequence is TGTGCCATCAGTGGTGGTCAGAAAGTCACTGAAGCTTTCTTT. It yields the protein CAISGGQKVTEAFF.